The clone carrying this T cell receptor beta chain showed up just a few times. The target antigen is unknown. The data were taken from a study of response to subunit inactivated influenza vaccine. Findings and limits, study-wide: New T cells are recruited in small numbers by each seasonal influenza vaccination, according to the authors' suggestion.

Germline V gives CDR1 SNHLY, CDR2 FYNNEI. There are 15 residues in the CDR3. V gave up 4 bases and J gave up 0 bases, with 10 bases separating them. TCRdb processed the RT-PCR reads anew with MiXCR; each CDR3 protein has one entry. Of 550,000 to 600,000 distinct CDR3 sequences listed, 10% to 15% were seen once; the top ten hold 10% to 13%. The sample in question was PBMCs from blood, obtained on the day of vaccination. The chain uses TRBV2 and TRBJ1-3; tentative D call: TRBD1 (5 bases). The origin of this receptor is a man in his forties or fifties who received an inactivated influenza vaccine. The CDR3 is CASSGMRGSGNTIYF. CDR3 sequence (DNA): TGTGCCAGCAGTGGTATGAGGGGCTCTGGAAACACCATATATTTT.